The 22 T cell receptor beta chains below were found in one sample sequenced in a study of cytomegalovirus exposure and HLA in healthy donors. PCR involved 60 Vbeta and 13 Jbeta primers. Clones were read by immunoSEQ multiplex PCR, and TCRdb kept only the in-frame ones, dropping some. Counted here are 150,000 to 200,000 clones, approximately 80% occurring once; the ten biggest clones make up around 4%. The sequencing input was PBMCs. Receptor source: a man aged 35 to 55 in good health and CMV-seronegative.

The chain links TRBV2 to TRBJ2-2, with D possibly being TRBD1 (5 bases). Germline assignment: CDR1 SNHLY and CDR2 FYNNEI. The V end lost 6 bases, the J end lost 6 bases, and 11 bases lay between the germline ends. The CDR3 is 13 residues long. CDR3 sequence: CASSFRDSGELFF. CDR3 in DNA: TGTGCCAGCAGCTTCAGGGATTCCGGGGAGCTGTTTTTT.

J is TRBJ2-3 and V is TRBV7-9, with TRBD2 matching over 8 bases. This CDR3 has 16 amino acids. Per germline, CDR1 SEHNR and CDR2 FQNEAQ (reference sequence). V gave up 0 bases and J gave up 2 bases; unmatched junction bases: 4. The CDR3 DNA is TGTGCCAGCAGCTTAGCTAGCGGGGATTACACAGATACGCAGTATTTT. This gives the protein CASSLASGDYTDTQYF.

With regard to this clone: In the same sample, other DNA sequences code for this CDR3. The chain has TRBV21-1 and TRBJ1-2; TRBD1, as called in the table, went unchecked against the DNA. TRBV21-1 is shown as a pseudogene. The CDR3 loop spans 13 amino acids. The CDR3 region has the DNA TGTGCCAGCAGCAACAGGGGGCGCTATGGCTACACCTTT. This gives the protein CASSNRGRYGYTF.

A note on this clone: Its ends do not fully match the called genes, so a read error is possible. The gene calls are TRBV5-1 and TRBJ2-7, with TRBD2 identical over 10 bases. The CDR3 covers 15 residues. In germline, CDR1 is SGHRS, CDR2 YFSETQ. CDR3 sequence reads: CASSPQRGGPYKQYF. The CDR3 DNA follows: TGCGCCAGCAGCCCCCAGCGGGGGGGCCCCTACAAGCAGTACTTC. Looking up the rest from reference TRBV5-1 and TRBJ2-7 gives the full variable domain: KAGVTQTPRYLIKTRGQQVTLSCSPISGHRSVSWYQQTPGQGLQFLFEYFSETQRNKGNFPGRFSGRQFSNSRSEMNVSTLELGDSALYLCASSPQRGGPYKQYFGPGTRLTVT.

The gene calls are TRBV12-5 and TRBJ1-5; D ambiguous. Deletions cut 2 bases from V and 4 bases from J, with 15 bases between. The CDR3 covers 16 residues. Germline V gene data show CDR1 as LGHNT and CDR2 as FRNRAP. CDR3 amino acids: CASGLSGRGYNQPQHF. The CDR3 DNA reads TGTGCTAGTGGTTTGTCAGGACGGGGATATAATCAGCCCCAGCATTTT.

The V gene is TRBV30, the J gene TRBJ2-3; 13 bases align to TRBD2. V lost 2 bases to trimming and J lost 2 bases; unmatched junction nucleotides: 10. The CDR3 runs 18 residues. Germline V lookup: CDR1 GTSNPN, CDR2 SVGIG (reference sequence). The CDR3 loop reads CAWSPGLAGVRATDTQYF. CDR3 DNA sequence: TGTGCCTGGAGTCCTGGACTAGCGGGGGTCAGGGCCACAGATACGCAGTATTTT.

The J gene is TRBJ2-7, the V gene TRBV5-1; D not certain. This CDR3 spans 18 amino acids. Germline CDR1 reads SGHRS; CDR2 reads YFSETQ. Trimming left V 0 bases short and J 3 bases short, with 22 bases between. CDR3 in amino acids: CASSLDPCYSYKCYEQYF. CDR3 coding DNA: TGCGCCAGCAGCTTGGATCCGTGTTATAGCTACAAGTGCTACGAGCAGTACTTC.

In its sample, this clone was seen once. The chain employs TRBV2 and TRBJ1-1; tentative D call: TRBD1 (6 bases). CDR1 is SNHLY and CDR2 is FYNNEI in the germline V gene. The CDR3 contains 15 residues. Trimming removed 6 bases from V and 0 bases from J, with 14 bases in between. In DNA form, the CDR3 reads TGTGCCAGCAGACCTGAACAGGGCATGAACACTGAAGCTTTCTTT. This encodes CASRPEQGMNTEAFF.

J is TRBJ1-2 and V is TRBV12-2; TRBD1 reflects the table's D call only, with no check against the DNA. TRBV12-2 is deemed a pseudogene. The CDR3 totals 14 residues. The CDR3 spells CASRLGQSNYGYTF. CDR3 DNA: TGTGCAAGTCGCTTAGGACAGTCTAACTATGGCTACACCTTC.

The CDR3 loop is CASSPGRGKGTDTQYF. CDR3 in DNA: TGCGCCAGCAGCCCTGGTAGAGGGAAGGGCACAGATACGCAGTATTTT. The chain uses TRBV5-1 and TRBJ2-3; TRBD2 is a possible D gene (5 bases). CDR3 length equals 16 residues. Trimming cost V 4 bases and J 1 base, with 16 bases left between them. CDR1 is SGHRS, CDR2 YFSETQ, per germline.

The V and J genes are TRBV5-4 and TRBJ2-2, with TRBD2 matching 7 bases. Germline CDR1 is SGHNT and CDR2 is YYREEE (reference sequence). This CDR3 comprises 16 residues. With 4 bases clipped from V and 3 bases from J, the junction kept 9 bases outside the gene matches. The CDR3 sequence: CASSLRLARDTGELFF. CDR3 DNA: TGTGCCAGCAGCCTCAGACTAGCTCGGGACACCGGGGAGCTGTTTTTT.

The genes are TRBV5-1 and TRBJ2-5; no clear D gene. Germline CDR1 SGHRS, CDR2 YFSETQ. CDR3 length: 13 amino acids. The ends were cut back, 4 bases at V and 0 bases at J, with 7 bases in the middle. The DNA of the CDR3 is TGCGCCAGCAGCATACAGAACCAAGAGACCCAGTACTTC. It is translated as CASSIQNQETQYF. Full variable domain (rest looked up from reference TRBV5-1 and TRBJ2-5): KAGVTQTPRYLIKTRGQQVTLSCSPISGHRSVSWYQQTPGQGLQFLFEYFSETQRNKGNFPGRFSGRQFSNSRSEMNVSTLELGDSALYLCASSIQNQETQYFGPGTRLLVL.

The rearrangement joins TRBV6-5 to TRBJ1-5, with D perhaps matching TRBD1 (6 bases). The CDR3 totals 15 residues. Trimming removed 6 bases at V and 1 base at J, with 13 bases between. In germline, CDR1 is MNHEY, CDR2 SVGAGI. CDR3 bases: TGTGCCAGCAGCGGGGACACCTTGAGCAATCAGCCCCAGCATTTT. It codes for CASSGDTLSNQPQHF.

Note on this clone: This may come from a read error, since a much larger clone is one base off. The CDR3 DNA follows: TGTGCCAGCAGCCATACCGAAACTAGTTCCCTCGGAGTTGAGCAGTTCTTC. This encodes CASSHTETSSLGVEQFF. The chain employs TRBV5-5 and TRBJ2-1; D is perhaps TRBD2 (5 bases). This CDR3 is 17 amino acids long. Between the trimmed V and J ends, which lost 4 bases and 9 bases, there was a span of 26 bases. In germline, CDR1 is SGHKS, CDR2 YYEKEE (reference sequence).

The chain has TRBV7-2 and TRBJ1-1, with D hard to call. Germline lookup yields CDR1 SGHTA and CDR2 FQGNSA. V lost 4 bases to trimming and J lost 6 bases, with 12 bases between them. This CDR3 is 13 amino acids long. The CDR3 region is CASSSAGGAEAFF. For the CDR3, the DNA is TGTGCCAGCAGCTCGGCGGGTGGGGCTGAAGCTTTCTTT.

The chain uses TRBV5-4 and TRBJ1-4, with D hard to call. The CDR3 has 15 amino acids. Germline V gene sequence: CDR1 SGHNT, CDR2 YYREEE (reference sequence). Trimming took off 2 bases at V and 8 bases at J, with 16 bases between the two ends. The CDR3 sequence: CASSLDLLKEEKLFF. The CDR3 DNA reads TGTGCCAGCAGCTTAGACCTACTTAAGGAGGAAAAACTGTTTTTT.

The table lists this clone with a count of one. The chain recombines TRBV5-1 with TRBJ1-2; tentative D call: TRBD1 (5 bases). The CDR3 covers 15 residues. V lost 7 bases and J lost 3, with 19 bases in between. Germline V gene lookup returns CDR1 SGHRS and CDR2 YFSETQ. CDR3 loop: CASSVGAGLDYGYTF. The CDR3 region has the DNA TGCGCCAGCTCCGTAGGGGCAGGGTTGGACTATGGCTACACCTTC.

Notes on this clone: One end of the junction fails to match germline, which may point to a read error. The chain uses TRBV7-9 and TRBJ2-7, with a weak D call TRBD1 (6 bases). The V gene's germline CDR1 is SEHNR and CDR2 FQNEAQ (reference sequence). The CDR3 spans 12 residues. CDR3 loop: CSSSFTGIEQYF. CDR3 nucleotides: TGTTCCAGCAGCTTCACAGGGATTGAGCAGTACTTC.

V usage is TRBV29-1 and J usage is TRBJ1-6, with TRBD1 matching 9 bases. Germline trimming cut 1 base from V and 8 bases from J; bases unmatched to any gene: 18. The germline V gene encodes CDR1 SQVTM and CDR2 ANQGSEA. The CDR3 is made up of 19 amino acids. CDR3 loop: CSVEVTRMKGTGWHSPLHF. In nucleotides, the CDR3 is TGCAGCGTTGAAGTTACGCGTATGAAGGGGACAGGGTGGCATTCACCCCTCCACTTT. The variable domain in full, completed from reference TRBV29-1 and TRBJ1-6, reads SAVISQKPSRDICQRGTSLTIQCQVDSQVTMMFWYRQQPGQSLTLIATANQGSEATYESGFVIDKFPISRPNLTFSTLTVSNMSPEDSSIYLCSVEVTRMKGTGWHSPLHFGNGTRLTVT.

This rearrangement joins TRBV30 to TRBJ2-7; D is possibly TRBD1 (5 bases). CDR3 length: 14 amino acids. V gave up 2 bases and J gave up 4 bases, with 15 bases separating them. Germline CDR1 is GTSNPN and CDR2 is SVGIG (reference sequence). CDR3 residues: CAWSPDSAVYEQYF. CDR3 DNA: TGTGCCTGGAGTCCTGACAGTGCGGTTTACGAGCAGTACTTC.

This clone was found a few times. V is TRBV6-5 and J is TRBJ2-3; D perhaps matches TRBD2 (5 bases). V was trimmed by 5 bases and J by 7 bases, leaving 19 bases between them. The CDR3 contains 15 residues. Germline assignment: CDR1 MNHEY and CDR2 SVGAGI. The CDR3 sequence is CASSQSGWPGYTQYF. The CDR3, as DNA: TGTGCCAGCAGTCAGTCCGGGTGGCCGGGATATACGCAGTATTTT.

The gene calls are TRBV9 and TRBJ1-3; 8 bases are a match to TRBD1. Germline CDR1 SGDLS, CDR2 YYNGEE. With V trimmed by 3 bases and J by 4 bases, 9 bases remained unmatched. CDR3 length: 16 residues. The CDR3 reads CASSDSTGEYGNTIYF. The CDR3 DNA reads TGTGCCAGCAGCGACTCGACAGGGGAGTACGGAAACACCATATATTTT.